These T cell receptor beta chains were read from a single sample in a study of blood T cell repertoires in COVID-19. The method was immunoSEQ multiplex PCR; TCRdb's version includes in-frame clones alone and lacks a portion of them. The repertoire consists of 100,000 or so clones, with approximately 84% occurring once and the leading ten covering around 15%. What was sequenced was peripheral blood. The receptors come from an older woman with acute or convalescent COVID-19. Both conserved end residues are part of each CDR3. A D gene is named only where the DNA matches it firmly. Clone size is shown for a subset of rows, as once, few, many or a class of expanded clone.

TRBV5-1,TRBJ2-7,NA,NA,TGCGCCAGCAGCTTGGGCGAGGTATCCTACGAGCAGTACTTC,CASSLGEVSYEQYF
TRBV30,TRBJ1-2,NA,NA,TGTGCCTGGAGTGTAGGGGTTCATGGCTACACCTTC,CAWSVGVHGYTF
TRBV7-2,TRBJ1-3,once,TRBD1,TGTGCCAGCAGCTTGGACAGGGGGCCTGGAAACACCATATATTTT,CASSLDRGPGNTIYF
TRBV9,TRBJ2-1,NA,NA,TGTGCCAGCAGCGTAGGGCAGGGCCCCTACAATGAGCAGTTCTTC,CASSVGQGPYNEQFF
TRBV4-1,TRBJ1-4,few,NA,TGCGCCAGCAGCCTCCTACCGGGTGAAAAACTGTTTTTT,CASSLLPGEKLFF
TRBV6-5,TRBJ1-5,medium-sized,TRBD1,TGTGCCAGCAGTTACGTGGCAGGGGGCCAGCCCCAGCATTTT,CASSYVAGGQPQHF
TRBV28,TRBJ2-7,NA,TRBD2,TGTGCCAGCCGAGCGGGGATAGACGAGCAGTACTTC,CASRAGIDEQYF
TRBV7-2,TRBJ1-5,NA,TRBD1,TGTGCCAGCAGCTTTTTAGGGACAGTCAATCAGCCCCAGCATTTT,CASSFLGTVNQPQHF
TRBV2,TRBJ1-1,NA,TRBD1,TGTGCCAGCAGTCTTTTCAGGGGGGACACTGAAGCTTTCTTT,CASSLFRGDTEAFF
TRBV5-1,TRBJ2-3,NA,NA,TGCGCCAGCAGGCAGGGGTCGAGCACAGATACGCAGTATTTT,CASRQGSSTDTQYF
TRBV5-4,TRBJ2-1,many,TRBD2,TGTGCCAGCAGCCCCGGACTAGCGGGGGAAACAAATGAGCAGTTCTTC,CASSPGLAGETNEQFF
TRBV5-5,TRBJ1-6,NA,NA,TGTGCCAGCAGCTTGGACGGACAAAGCAATACACCCCTCCACTTT,CASSLDGQSNTPLHF
TRBV24-1,TRBJ2-2,NA,TRBD2,TGTGCCACCAGTGACCCTGCAGGACTAGCGGGGGGAGTCACCGGGGAGCTGTTTTTT,CATSDPAGLAGGVTGELFF
TRBV3-1/TRBV3-2,TRBJ2-5,NA,NA,TGTGCCAGCAGCCAAGGAGTGTGGGAGACCCAGTACTTC,CASSQGVWETQYF
TRBV9,TRBJ2-2,NA,TRBD2,TGTGCCAGCAGTCGGACTAGCGGGGGGGTCGCCACCGGGGAGCTGTTTTTT,CASSRTSGGVATGELFF
TRBV6-5,TRBJ2-1,NA,TRBD1,TGTGCCAGCAGACAGGGGGCAGGGGATGAGCAGTTCTTC,CASRQGAGDEQFF
TRBV5-1,TRBJ1-1,once,NA,TGCGCCAGCAGCCTACCGACAGCGAACACTGAAGCTTTCTTT,CASSLPTANTEAFF
TRBV5-5,TRBJ1-3,NA,TRBD1,TGTGCCAGCAGCGTGGGGGGGACAGCCTCTGGAAACACCATATATTTT,CASSVGGTASGNTIYF
TRBV9,TRBJ1-6,NA,NA,TGTGCCAGCAGCGCAATCGATCCGGGACGGGGGAATTCACCCCTCCACTTT,CASSAIDPGRGNSPLHF
TRBV3-1/TRBV3-2,TRBJ2-4,NA,TRBD1,TGTGCCAGCAGCCTGGACAGGGATAAAAACATTCAGTACTTC,CASSLDRDKNIQYF
TRBV18,TRBJ1-5,NA,TRBD1,TGTGCCAGCTCACCACGGAAACGGGACAGGGAATTAGGCCAGCCCCAGCATTTT,CASSPRKRDRELGQPQHF
TRBV19,TRBJ2-3,NA,NA,TGTGCCAGTAGCCCATTGGGGGGATCGACAGATACGCAGTATTTT,CASSPLGGSTDTQYF
TRBV12-3/TRBV12-4,TRBJ1-3,once,NA,TGTGCCAGCAGCAGGAGGGACACCATATATTTT,CASSRRDTIYF
TRBV7-7,TRBJ1-2,NA,NA,TGTGCTAGCAGTTTACGCCGAGACAGCTATGGCTACACCTTC,CASSLRRDSYGYTF
TRBV28,TRBJ1-2,NA,NA,TGTGCCAGCAGCCAACCGGGGACACACTATGGCTACACCTTC,CASSQPGTHYGYTF
TRBV11-2,TRBJ2-3,NA,NA,TGTGCCAGCAGCTTCTCCAGGCAGGGGCCAGATACGCAGTATTTT,CASSFSRQGPDTQYF
TRBV7-2,TRBJ2-2,NA,TRBD2,TGTGCCAGCAGCCCGGTAGGGAGGGAGGGCACCGGGGAGCTGTTTTTT,CASSPVGREGTGELFF